Following are 21 T cell receptor beta chains from one sample sequenced in a study of response to subunit inactivated influenza vaccine. TCRdb re-called the RT-PCR reads with MiXCR, one entry per CDR3 protein. The sample contains about 800,000 distinct CDR3 sequences, around 20% of which appear only once. The sample in question was PBMCs from blood, obtained 4 to 6 days after vaccination. Receptor source: a man in his forties or fifties who received an inactivated influenza vaccine.

This clonotype has just a few counts. The chain employs TRBV5-1 and TRBJ2-7; 8 positions match TRBD1. Germline assignment: CDR1 SGHRS and CDR2 YFSETQ. This CDR3 contains 14 residues. The trim removed 4 bases at V and 2 bases at J, leaving 5 bases unmatched. The CDR3 nucleotides read TGCGCCAGCAGCGGCGACAGGGGTACCTACGAGCAGTACTTC. This codes for CASSGDRGTYEQYF.

This clonotype was counted at least ten times. J is TRBJ2-2 and V is TRBV24-1; 8 nucleotides match TRBD1. V lost 6 bases and J lost 3; bases outside the gene matches: 8. Germline loops: CDR1 KGHDR, CDR2 SFDVKD. The length of the CDR3 is 16 residues. CDR3 nucleotides: TGTGCCACCAGTAATTCCTGGACAGGGTACACCGGGGAGCTGTTTTTT. It encodes CATSNSWTGYTGELFF.

This clonotype was counted only a few times. V and J are TRBV3-1 and TRBJ2-5; 10 bases agree with TRBD2. Germline assignment: CDR1 LGHDT and CDR2 YNNKEL (reference sequence). The ends lost 0 bases at V and 3 bases at J; junction bases unmatched: 4. This CDR3 has 16 residues. In DNA, the CDR3 is TGTGCCAGCAGCCAAGATAGCGGGGGGAGTGAAGAGACCCAGTACTTC. Translated: CASSQDSGGSEETQYF.

A few counts support this clonotype. The CDR3 reads CASSLGMRGNQETQYF. Written as DNA, the CDR3 is TGCGCCAGCAGCTTGGGGATGAGGGGCAACCAAGAGACCCAGTACTTC. This rearrangement joins TRBV5-1 to TRBJ2-5, with D possibly called TRBD1 or TRBD2 (5 bases each). V lost 0 bases to trimming and J lost 0 bases, with 12 bases between them. Germline CDR1 is SGHRS and CDR2 is YFSETQ. The CDR3 has 16 amino acids. The full variable domain, with the rest looked up from reference TRBV5-1 and TRBJ2-5, is KAGVTQTPRYLIKTRGQQVTLSCSPISGHRSVSWYQQTPGQGLQFLFEYFSETQRNKGNFPGRFSGRQFSNSRSEMNVSTLELGDSALYLCASSLGMRGNQETQYFGPGTRLLVL.

This clonotype was counted at least ten times. The chain combines TRBV7-2 with TRBJ1-6, with TRBD1 matching over 12 bases. CDR1 is SGHTA and CDR2 is FQGNSA in the germline V gene. This CDR3 comprises 15 residues. Losses at the gene ends were 5 bases for V and 8 bases for J; bases not matched to a gene: 4. In DNA, the CDR3 is TGTGCCAGCAGCCCCGGGACAGGGGGCTATTCACCCCTCCACTTT. This encodes CASSPGTGGYSPLHF.

CDR3 region: CATRDLGETQYF. The CDR3 nucleotides are TGTGCCACCAGGGACTTAGGAGAGACCCAGTACTTC. The rearrangement uses TRBV15 and TRBJ2-5, with D possibly being TRBD2 (5 bases). Germline V gene lookup returns CDR1 LNHNV and CDR2 YYDKDF (reference sequence). The CDR3 runs to 12 residues. V dropped 6 bases and J dropped 4 bases, with 9 bases sitting between them. Combining the CDR3 with reference TRBV15 and TRBJ2-5 gives the whole variable domain DAMVIQNPRYQVTQFGKPVTLSCSQTLNHNVMYWYQQKSSQAPKLLFHYYDKDFNNEADTPDNFQSRRPNTSFCFLDIRSPGLGDTAMYLCATRDLGETQYFGPGTRLLVL.

This clonotype was seen only a few times. The J gene is TRBJ2-1, the V gene TRBV25-1, with D unresolved. Per germline, CDR1 MGHDK and CDR2 SYGVNS. CDR3 length equals 14 residues. V was pared by 4 bases and J by 5 bases, with 12 bases between. The CDR3 loop reads CASSGRLGNNEQFF. The CDR3 DNA follows: TGTGCCAGCAGTGGAAGGTTGGGTAACAATGAGCAGTTCTTC.

This clonotype was counted between two and nine times. V usage is TRBV9 and J usage is TRBJ2-2; D gene unclear. The germline CDR1 and CDR2 sequences are SGDLS and YYNGEE. The CDR3 sequence is 18 residues long. Trimming left V 4 bases short and J 1 base short, with 20 bases between. The CDR3 DNA follows: TGTGCCAGCAGCCACCCTGGTGCGCCCCGTCTGAACACCGGGGAGCTGTTTTTT. Translated, it gives CASSHPGAPRLNTGELFF.

The sample holds one count of this clonotype. The chain joins TRBV4-3 to TRBJ2-7; 10 bases align to TRBD2. The CDR3 consists of 16 residues. Germline CDR1 is LGHNA and CDR2 is YSLEER. Losses at the gene ends were 0 bases for V and 3 bases for J; bases not matched to a gene: 5. CDR3 protein: CASSQEERGGFYEQYF. CDR3 bases: TGCGCCAGCAGCCAAGAAGAGCGGGGGGGGTTCTACGAGCAGTACTTC.

This clonotype was seen a few times. The V gene is TRBV6-2 or TRBV6-3, the J gene TRBJ2-1; no clear D gene. The V and J ends lost 4 bases and 1 base respectively, with 11 bases between them. Germline-derived CDR1 and CDR2 are MNHEY and SVGEGT. This CDR3 is 15 amino acids long. The CDR3 loop reads CASSSAATSYNEQFF. The CDR3 DNA reads as TGTGCCAGCAGTTCTGCGGCAACTTCCTACAATGAGCAGTTCTTC.

This clonotype was counted ten times or more. This rearrangement joins TRBV20-1 to TRBJ2-1; D is unclear. The CDR3 runs to 14 residues. The V end lost 3 bases, the J end lost 4 bases, and 13 bases lay between the germline ends. Germline CDR1 DFQATT, CDR2 SNEGSKA (reference sequence). The CDR3 coding sequence is TGCAGTGCTAGTGACCCATGGAGTTACAATGAGCAGTTCTTC. Encoded protein: CSASDPWSYNEQFF.

This clonotype was recorded a few times. This sequence joins TRBV7-2 and TRBJ2-1, with 9 bases matching TRBD2. This CDR3 region has 15 residues. J lost 8 bases, V lost 1 base, and 6 bases had no gene match. CDR1 is SGHTA, CDR2 FQGNSA, per germline. CDR3 loop: CASSLVSGGQDEQFF. For the CDR3, the DNA is TGTGCCAGCAGCTTAGTTAGCGGGGGTCAGGATGAGCAGTTCTTC.

This clonotype has just a few counts. The V gene is TRBV7-6, the J gene TRBJ2-5; D unclear. Germline V gene data show CDR1 as SGHVS and CDR2 as FNYEAQ. Trimming removed 3 bases from V and 5 bases from J, with 10 bases in between. The CDR3 is 13 residues long. CDR3 sequence reads: CASSLQLEETQYF. In DNA, the CDR3 is TGTGCCAGCAGCTTGCAGCTTGAGGAGACCCAGTACTTC.

This clonotype was seen ten or more times. This rearrangement joins TRBV20-1 to TRBJ2-1, with D perhaps matching TRBD1 (5 bases). The V gene lost 0 bases and the J gene lost 4 bases, with 13 bases spanning the gap. The CDR3 totals 15 residues. Germline V gives CDR1 DFQATT, CDR2 SNEGSKA (reference sequence). The CDR3 spells CSARDQAGIYNEQFF. In DNA form, the CDR3 reads TGCAGTGCTAGAGATCAGGCAGGGATTTACAATGAGCAGTTCTTC.

This clonotype showed up just a few times. This chain uses TRBV10-3 with TRBJ1-1; 9 bases match TRBD1. Germline V CDR1 and CDR2: ENHRY, SYGVKD. J gave up 1 base and V 7 bases, and 4 bases lay outside the gene matches. The CDR3 loop spans 14 amino acids. CDR3 in amino acids: CAITGTGRNTEAFF. In DNA form, the CDR3 reads TGTGCCATCACCGGGACAGGGAGGAACACTGAAGCTTTCTTT.

This clonotype was seen a few times. The chain is built from TRBV2 and TRBJ2-7, with TRBD2 identical over 10 bases. V trimming: 6 bases; J trimming: 3 bases; junction bases outside the gene matches: 5. The CDR3 totals 14 residues. Germline CDR1 and CDR2: SNHLY and FYNNEI. The CDR3 is CASSHGLADYEQYF. The DNA of the CDR3 is TGTGCCAGCAGCCACGGACTAGCGGACTACGAGCAGTACTTC.

The V gene is TRBV5-1, the J gene TRBJ2-1; 9 bases agree with TRBD2. The germline V gene encodes CDR1 SGHRS and CDR2 YFSETQ. The CDR3 totals 16 residues. V lost 4 bases and J lost 4; bases outside the gene matches: 9. The CDR3 DNA is TGCGCCAGCAGCCCCGGGCCTAGCGGGGAATACAATGAGCAGTTCTTC. This gives the protein CASSPGPSGEYNEQFF.

This clonotype was seen at least ten times. The V and J genes are TRBV6-2 or TRBV6-3 and TRBJ2-7; the D is unclear. CDR3 length equals 12 residues. Germline CDR1 MNHEY, CDR2 SVGEGT. Deletions cut 4 bases from V and 6 bases from J, with 10 bases between. CDR3 in DNA: TGTGCCAGCAGTTTTGGAAGACTCGAGCAGTACTTC. Its protein product is CASSFGRLEQYF.

In its sample, this clonotype was seen a few times. The rearrangement uses TRBV7-2 and TRBJ2-3, with 11 bases that match TRBD2. The CDR3 is 16 amino acids. Germline loops: CDR1 SGHTA, CDR2 FQGNSA. J lost 1 base, V lost 5 bases, and 5 bases had no gene match. This chain's CDR3 is CASSPTTSGGTDTQYF. In nucleotides, the CDR3 is TGTGCCAGCAGCCCCACGACTAGCGGGGGCACAGATACGCAGTATTTT.

The J gene is TRBJ2-7, the V gene TRBV7-2, with a possible D match to TRBD2 (5 bases). V was shortened by 2 bases and J by 0 bases, with 11 bases between the two germline ends. The CDR3 has 15 amino acids. The germline V gene has CDR1 SGHTA and CDR2 FQGNSA. The CDR3 reads CASSLRESNSYEQYF. CDR3 sequence (DNA): TGTGCCAGCAGCTTACGGGAATCCAACTCCTACGAGCAGTACTTC. Full variable domain (outside the CDR3, taken from reference TRBV7-2 and TRBJ2-7): GAGVSQSPSNKVTEKGKDVELRCDPISGHTALYWYRQSLGQGLEFLIYFQGNSAPDKSGLPSDRFSAERTGGSVSTLTIQRTQQEDSAVYLCASSLRESNSYEQYFGPGTRLTVT.

The chain is built from TRBV4-3 and TRBJ2-7; D not resolved. Germline V lookup: CDR1 LGHNA, CDR2 YSLEER. Trimming shortened V by 0 bases and J by 0 bases, and 9 bases separated the two germline ends. The CDR3 has 15 amino acids. CDR3: CASSQDHSDSYEQYF. The CDR3 bases are TGCGCCAGCAGCCAAGATCACAGCGACTCCTACGAGCAGTACTTC.